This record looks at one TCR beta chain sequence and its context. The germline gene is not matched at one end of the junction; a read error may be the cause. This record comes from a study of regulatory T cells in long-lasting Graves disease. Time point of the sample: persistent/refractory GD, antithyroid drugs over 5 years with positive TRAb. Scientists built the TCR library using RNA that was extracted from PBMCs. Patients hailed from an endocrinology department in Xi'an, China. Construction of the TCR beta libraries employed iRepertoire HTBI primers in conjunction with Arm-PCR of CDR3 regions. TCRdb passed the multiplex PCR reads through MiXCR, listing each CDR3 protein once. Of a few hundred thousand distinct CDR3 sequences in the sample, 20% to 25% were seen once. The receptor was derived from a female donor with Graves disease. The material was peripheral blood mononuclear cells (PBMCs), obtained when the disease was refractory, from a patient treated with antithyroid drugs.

The CDR3: CTSSFSSGSVETQYF. As DNA, the CDR3 is TGTACCAGCAGTTTCTCTAGCGGGAGTGTAGAGACCCAGTACTTC. The rearrangement links TRBV28 to TRBJ2-5, with 10 bases aligning to TRBD2. The CDR3 sequence is 15 residues long. CDR1 and CDR2 (germline): MDHEN, SYDVKM.